This T cell receptor beta chain was observed in a study of CD8 T cells in Susac syndrome. Through negative isolation, CD4+ and CD8+ T cells were obtained, while TEMRA cells were enriched using FACS. The ends lost 4 bases at V and 3 bases at J; junction bases unmatched: 5. The CDR3 has 15 amino acids. CDR1 is LNHDA, CDR2 SQIVND, per germline (reference sequence). Random hexamers were used to reverse transcribe the RNA input (roughly 0.5 to 1 ug). Across 54 Vbeta and 13 Jbeta, TCR beta CDR3 was amplified with immunoSEQ multiplex PCR. Each CDR3 protein gets one entry after TCRdb re-called the immunoSEQ multiplex PCR reads with MiXCR. This table holds under 250,000 distinct CDR3 sequences, less than 95% found once.

This TCR was sampled from a human donor with Susac syndrome. This chain joins TRBV19 and TRBJ1-1; 10 bases match TRBD1. The sequenced material came from CD4+ T cells from PBMCs. The CDR3 loop reads CASSKDRGPDTEAFF. The CDR3, as DNA: TGTGCCAGTAGTAAAGACAGGGGGCCGGACACTGAAGCTTTCTTT.